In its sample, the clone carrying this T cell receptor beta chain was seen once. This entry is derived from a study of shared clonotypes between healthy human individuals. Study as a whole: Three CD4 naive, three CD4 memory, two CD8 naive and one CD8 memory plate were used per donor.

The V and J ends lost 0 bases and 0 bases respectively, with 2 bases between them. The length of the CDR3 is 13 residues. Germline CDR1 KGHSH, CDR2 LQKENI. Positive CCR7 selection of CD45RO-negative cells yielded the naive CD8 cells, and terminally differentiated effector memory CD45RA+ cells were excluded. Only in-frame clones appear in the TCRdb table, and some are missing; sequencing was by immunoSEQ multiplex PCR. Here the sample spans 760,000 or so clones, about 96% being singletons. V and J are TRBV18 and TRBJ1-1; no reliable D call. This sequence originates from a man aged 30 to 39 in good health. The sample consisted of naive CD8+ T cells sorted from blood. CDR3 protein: CASSPPVNTEAFF. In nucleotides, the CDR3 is TGTGCCAGCTCACCACCGGTGAACACTGAAGCTTTCTTT.